This T cell receptor (beta chain) appears in the sequencing data of a study of cytomegalovirus exposure and HLA in healthy donors. Whole-study results and caveats: The likely origin of a cluster of highly shared sequence variants was a sequencing artifact.

On this clone itself: The target antigen is unknown.

The germline V gene encodes CDR1 SEHNR and CDR2 FQNEAQ (reference sequence). The CDR3 contains 16 residues. V shed 0 bases and J shed 4 bases, with 15 bases lying between them. The primer mix had 60 Vbeta and 13 Jbeta primers. Here immunoSEQ multiplex PCR was the method, and the copy in TCRdb shows in-frame clones only, minus some. The table lists about 54,000 clones, more than 70% of them singletons. The sequence came from a woman aged 18-35 years in good health and CMV-seronegative. Sequenced input: PBMCs. V gene TRBV7-9 combines with J gene TRBJ1-1; perhaps TRBD1 as D (5 bases). CDR3 in amino acids: CASSLARGVWGTEAFF. The CDR3 nucleotides read TGTGCCAGCAGCTTAGCGCGGGGGGTTTGGGGCACTGAAGCTTTCTTT.